The 18 T cell receptor beta chains given below trace back to one sample, sequenced in a study of T cell repertoires in cytomegalovirus infection. The antigens of these receptors remain unknown. TCRdb reprocessed the reads with MiXCR, giving one entry per CDR3 protein. The sample consists of 360,000 or so distinct CDR3 sequences, roughly 36% of them appearing once. Sequenced here: cultured PBMCs, sampled from culture after CMV antigen stimulation. The receptors were gathered from a human donor in good health (CMV status not recorded). Some clones in this sample may be carry-over from other donors' samples.

This chain joins TRBV12-3 or TRBV12-4 and TRBJ2-5; possibly TRBD1 for D (5 bases). The CDR3 is 15 residues long. V was cut by 6 bases and J by 2 bases, with 16 bases left in between. The CDR3: CASSSHRKGQETQYF. DNA of the CDR3: TGTGCCAGCAGCTCACACCGGAAGGGGCAAGAGACCCAGTACTTC.

The J gene is TRBJ1-5, the V gene TRBV13, with 9 bases lining up with TRBD1. The germline CDR1 and CDR2 sequences are PRHDT and FYEKMQ (reference sequence). J lost 0 bases, V lost 5 bases, and 11 bases had no gene match. The CDR3 sequence is 18 residues long. The CDR3 loop reads CASSRRDRGDPSNQPQHF. The CDR3 DNA follows: TGTGCCAGCAGCCGACGAGACAGGGGGGACCCTAGCAATCAGCCCCAGCATTTT. Full variable domain (rest looked up from reference TRBV13 and TRBJ1-5): AAGVIQSPRHLIKEKRETATLKCYPIPRHDTVYWYQQGPGQDPQFLISFYEKMQSDKGSIPDRFSAQQFSDYHSELNMSSLELGDSALYFCASSRRDRGDPSNQPQHFGDGTRLSIL.

This clonotype was counted between two and nine times. J is TRBJ2-5 and V is TRBV6-6; 8 nucleotides align to TRBD2. CDR3 length: 15 residues. With 7 bases clipped from V and 4 bases from J, the junction kept 11 bases outside the gene matches. Germline values: CDR1 MNHNY, CDR2 SVGAGI (reference sequence). CDR3 in amino acids: CASIQGTSELETQYF. The CDR3 nucleotides are TGTGCCAGCATCCAAGGGACTAGTGAGTTAGAGACCCAGTACTTC.

This clonotype was counted a few times. This chain links TRBV6-1 with TRBJ1-1, with D maybe TRBD1 (6 bases). This CDR3 is 14 amino acids long. Germline V gene sequence: CDR1 MNHNS, CDR2 SASEGT. Trimming pared 5 bases from V and 0 bases from J, leaving 10 bases between. CDR3 residues: CASSRTEMNTEAFF. CDR3 nucleotide sequence: TGTGCCAGCAGTCGGACAGAGATGAACACTGAAGCTTTCTTT.

The J gene is TRBJ2-7, the V gene TRBV6-2 or TRBV6-3; 7 nucleotides align to TRBD1. The CDR3 length is 14 residues. The V and J ends lost 4 bases and 4 bases, in that order; junction bases with no gene match: 7. Germline V gives CDR1 MNHEY, CDR2 SVGEGT. CDR3 loop: CASSSSGTVYEQYF. The DNA of the CDR3 is TGTGCCAGCAGTTCCTCCGGGACAGTATACGAGCAGTACTTC.

This clonotype was counted between two and nine times. The chain couples TRBV7-9 to TRBJ2-1, with 8 bases matching TRBD2. The CDR3 runs 15 residues. Germline lookup yields CDR1 SEHNR and CDR2 FQNEAQ (reference sequence). Trimming at V came to 5 bases and at J to 10 bases, leaving 13 bases not matched to a gene. The CDR3 bases are TGTGCCAGCAGCCCCACCGGGACTAGAGATAACGAGCAGTTCTTC. Translation: CASSPTGTRDNEQFF.

This clonotype was observed at least ten times. This CDR3 is CASSLVFSGPGWTDTQYF. CDR3 DNA: TGTGCCAGCAGCTTAGTTTTTAGCGGCCCTGGATGGACAGATACGCAGTATTTT. The chain couples TRBV7-2 to TRBJ2-3; maybe TRBD2 (6 bases). Deletions cut 1 base from V and 3 bases from J, with 20 bases between. The CDR3 has 18 amino acids. Germline V gives CDR1 SGHTA, CDR2 FQGNSA.

This sequence joins TRBV6-1 and TRBJ2-1; D is uncertain. Trimming left V 2 bases short and J 1 base short, with 9 bases between. CDR1 MNHNS and CDR2 SASEGT come from the germline V gene. This CDR3 spans 15 amino acids. The CDR3 protein is CASSEWSRSYNEQFF. The CDR3 DNA follows: TGTGCCAGCAGTGAATGGAGCAGGTCCTACAATGAGCAGTTCTTC.

The V gene is TRBV3-1, the J gene TRBJ1-2; D possibly corresponds to TRBD1 (6 bases). CDR1 and CDR2 from the germline V gene are LGHDT and YNNKEL (reference sequence). This CDR3 is 15 amino acids long. Trimming removed 5 bases at V and 1 base at J, with 14 bases between. Here the CDR3 DNA reads TGTGCCAGCAGCGCCAAACTGGACAGTAACTATGGCTACACCTTC. It encodes CASSAKLDSNYGYTF.

The table lists this clonotype with a few counts. The gene calls are TRBV6-2 or TRBV6-3 and TRBJ2-5, with D maybe TRBD1 (6 bases). V was pared by 6 bases and J by 3 bases, with 14 bases between. The CDR3 runs to 14 residues. CDR1 and CDR2 (germline): MNHEY, SVGEGT. The CDR3 DNA follows: TGTGCCAGCAGCTCCGGGACACAAGAAGAGACCCAGTACTTC. Its translation: CASSSGTQEETQYF.

This clonotype occurred many times. V gene TRBV19 combines with J gene TRBJ1-5; D may be TRBD1 (5 bases). The CDR3 has 15 residues. Germline V gene lookup returns CDR1 LNHDA and CDR2 SQIVND (reference sequence). V was cut by 3 bases and J by 7 bases, with 16 bases left in between. CDR3 coding DNA: TGTGCCAGTAGTATCTTTCAGGGTAAGAGCCAGCCCCAGCATTTT. Translated, it gives CASSIFQGKSQPQHF. Full variable domain (rest looked up from reference TRBV19 and TRBJ1-5): DGGITQSPKYLFRKEGQNVTLSCEQNLNHDAMYWYRQDPGQGLRLIYYSQIVNDFQKGDIAEGYSVSREKKESFPLTVTSAQKNPTAFYLCASSIFQGKSQPQHFGDGTRLSIL.

This chain joins TRBV7-9 and TRBJ2-5; D uncertain. Germline V gene sequence: CDR1 SEHNR, CDR2 FQNEAQ (reference sequence). The CDR3 is 15 residues long. V gave up 5 bases and J gave up 0 bases, with 13 bases separating them. In nucleotides, the CDR3 is TGTGCCAGCAGCCCCCGACGCGAAAACCAAGAGACCCAGTACTTC. Amino acids: CASSPRRENQETQYF.

This clonotype has a handful of counts. The chain has TRBV7-9 and TRBJ1-4, with D possibly TRBD1 on 5 matching bases. Germline V gene sequence: CDR1 SEHNR, CDR2 FQNEAQ (reference sequence). With 3 bases removed from V and 8 bases from J, the gap between germline ends came to 19 bases. This CDR3 region has 16 residues. This chain's CDR3 is CASSFHQGVGREKLFF. Written as DNA, the CDR3 is TGTGCCAGCAGCTTCCACCAGGGAGTCGGTCGAGAAAAACTGTTTTTT.

The chain recombines TRBV6-1 with TRBJ2-3, with D perhaps matching TRBD1 (6 bases). The germline V gene has CDR1 MNHNS and CDR2 SASEGT. The CDR3 spans 14 residues. Trimming pared 7 bases from V and 2 bases from J, leaving 13 bases between. DNA of the CDR3: TGTGCCAGCAACACAGGGACCATCACAGATACGCAGTATTTT. Its translation: CASNTGTITDTQYF.

A few counts support this clonotype. Written as DNA, the CDR3 is TGCGCCAGCAGCCAATCGTACGCGGGAGTCTCTGGAAACACCATATATTTT. This encodes CASSQSYAGVSGNTIYF. J is TRBJ1-3 and V is TRBV4-3; D gene uncertain. V was clipped by 2 bases and J by 0 bases, with 14 bases between them. Germline CDR1 LGHNA, CDR2 YSLEER. This CDR3 is 17 amino acids long.

This clonotype was seen a few times. This chain uses TRBV12-5 with TRBJ2-3; D ambiguous. CDR3 size: 12 residues. Between the trimmed V and J ends, which lost 4 bases and 6 bases, there was a span of 8 bases. The germline gives CDR1 LGHNT, CDR2 FRNRAP. CDR3 residues: CASGSGSDTQYF. DNA of the CDR3: TGTGCTAGTGGTTCCGGGTCGGATACGCAGTATTTT.

This clonotype was observed a handful of times. The chain uses TRBV12-3 or TRBV12-4 and TRBJ1-2; TRBD1 matches 10 bases. V dropped 3 bases and J dropped 8; count of bases not matched to a gene: 9. The CDR3 is 15 residues long. Written as DNA, the CDR3 is TGTGCCAGCAGTTTGACAGGGGGCGGATTGGGCGGCTACACCTTC. Encoded protein: CASSLTGGGLGGYTF.

The V call is TRBV10-3, the J call TRBJ2-1; perhaps D is TRBD1 or TRBD2 (5 bases each). The CDR3 has 11 amino acids. From germline, CDR1 is ENHRY and CDR2 SYGVKD. V was clipped by 7 bases and J by 8 bases, with 9 bases between them. The CDR3 region has the DNA TGTGCCATCATGGGGGTTGATGAGCAGTTCTTC. The encoded protein is CAIMGVDEQFF.